The entry below describes one T cell receptor (beta chain). Its antigen is not known. Researchers prepared the TRB cDNA libraries using 5' RACE with UMI labels. No DNA is given; TCRdb re-called the 5' RACE reads and lists each CDR3 protein once. The clone table shows tens of thousands of distinct CDR3 sequences, with the ten largest holding over 14%. The CDR3 sequence is 19 residues long. Germline CDR1 and CDR2: MGHRA and YSYEKL. The data were taken from a study of CXCR3-negative and CXCR3-positive naive CD8 T cells. On the study more broadly: For each library, about 1.5 +/- 0.3 million TRB reads were obtained, around 140 million in total.

Overall study findings and caveats: Naive cells, whether CXCR3-negative or CXCR3-positive, had similar TRBV-TRBJ usage, while memory cells differed. Diversity proved comparably high across both naive subsets and much lower in memory CD8+ cells.

Sequencing was performed on memory CD8+ T cells from blood. The gene calls are TRBV4-1 and TRBJ2-7; TCRdb's D gene call, TRBD2, goes unchecked for lack of DNA. This receptor was obtained from a human donor in good health. Some clones in this sample may be carry-over from other donors' samples. The CDR3 here is CASSQATGLAGGLSYEQYF.